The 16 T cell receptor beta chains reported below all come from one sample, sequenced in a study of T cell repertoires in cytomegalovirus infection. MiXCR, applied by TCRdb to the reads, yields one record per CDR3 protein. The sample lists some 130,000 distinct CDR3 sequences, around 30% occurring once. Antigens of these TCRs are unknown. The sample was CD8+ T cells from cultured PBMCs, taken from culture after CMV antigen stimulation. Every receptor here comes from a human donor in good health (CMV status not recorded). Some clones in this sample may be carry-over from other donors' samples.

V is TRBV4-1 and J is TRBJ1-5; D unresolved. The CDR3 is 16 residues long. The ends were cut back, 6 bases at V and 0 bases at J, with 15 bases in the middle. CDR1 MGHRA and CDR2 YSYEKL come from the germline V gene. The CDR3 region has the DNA TGCGCCAGCAGTACAGCCGCCACCGCTAGCAATCAGCCCCAGCATTTT. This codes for CASSTAATASNQPQHF.

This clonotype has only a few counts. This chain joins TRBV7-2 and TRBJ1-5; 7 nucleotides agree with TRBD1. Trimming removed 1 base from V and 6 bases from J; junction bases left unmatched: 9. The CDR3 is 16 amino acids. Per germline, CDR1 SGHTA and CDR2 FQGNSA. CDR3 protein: CASSLGQGAGSQPQHF. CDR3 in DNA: TGTGCCAGCAGCTTAGGACAGGGAGCGGGGAGTCAGCCCCAGCATTTT.

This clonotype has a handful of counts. The DNA for the CDR3 is TGTGCCAGCAGCCCGGACAGGGTGAAGGACGAGCAGTACTTC. It encodes CASSPDRVKDEQYF. The chain combines TRBV7-6 with TRBJ2-7; 8 bases map to TRBD1. The CDR3 totals 14 residues. The junction had 8 bases not matched to a gene; V was cut back by 5 bases and J by 5 bases. Per the germline V gene, CDR1 is SGHVS and CDR2 is FNYEAQ.

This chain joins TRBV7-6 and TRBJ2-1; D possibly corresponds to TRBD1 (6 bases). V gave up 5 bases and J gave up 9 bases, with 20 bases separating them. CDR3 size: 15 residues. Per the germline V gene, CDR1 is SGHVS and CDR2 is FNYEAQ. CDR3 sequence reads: CASSTPGTPRGEQFF. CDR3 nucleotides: TGTGCCAGCAGCACTCCCGGGACCCCCAGGGGTGAGCAGTTCTTC. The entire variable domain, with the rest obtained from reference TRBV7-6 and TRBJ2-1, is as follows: GAGVSQSPRYKVTKRGQDVALRCDPISGHVSLYWYRQALGQGPEFLTYFNYEAQQDKSGLPNDRFSAERPEGSISTLTIQRTEQRDSAMYRCASSTPGTPRGEQFFGPGTRLTVL.

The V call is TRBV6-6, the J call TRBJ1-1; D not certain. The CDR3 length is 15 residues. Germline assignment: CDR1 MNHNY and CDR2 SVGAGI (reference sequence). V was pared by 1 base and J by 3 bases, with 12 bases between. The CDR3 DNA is TGTGCCAGCAGTTACTTAGGTTCAGGTTACACTGAAGCTTTCTTT. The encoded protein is CASSYLGSGYTEAFF.

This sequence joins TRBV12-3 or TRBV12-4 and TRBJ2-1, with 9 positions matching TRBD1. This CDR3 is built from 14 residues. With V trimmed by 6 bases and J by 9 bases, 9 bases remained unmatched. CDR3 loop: CASSSGTGFGEQFF. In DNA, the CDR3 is TGTGCCAGCAGCTCCGGGACAGGGTTTGGTGAGCAGTTCTTC.

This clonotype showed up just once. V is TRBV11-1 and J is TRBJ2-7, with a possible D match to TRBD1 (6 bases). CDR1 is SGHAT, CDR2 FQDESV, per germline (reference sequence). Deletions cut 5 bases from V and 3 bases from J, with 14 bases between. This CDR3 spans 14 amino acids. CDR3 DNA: TGTGCCAGCAGCCCCCGGGACAACCTCTACGAGCAGTACTTC. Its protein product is CASSPRDNLYEQYF.

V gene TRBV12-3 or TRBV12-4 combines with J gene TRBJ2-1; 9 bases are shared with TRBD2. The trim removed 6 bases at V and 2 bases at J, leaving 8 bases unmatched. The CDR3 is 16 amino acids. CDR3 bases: TGTGCCAGCAGCCCTGAACTAGCGGGCCCCTACAATGAGCAGTTCTTC. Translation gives CASSPELAGPYNEQFF.

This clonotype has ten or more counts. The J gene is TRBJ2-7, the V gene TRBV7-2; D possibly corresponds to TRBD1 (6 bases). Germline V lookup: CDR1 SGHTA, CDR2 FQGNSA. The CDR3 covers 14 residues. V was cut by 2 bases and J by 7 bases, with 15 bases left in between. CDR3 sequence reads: CASSLWDISGEQYF. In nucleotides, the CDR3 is TGTGCCAGCAGCTTATGGGACATATCTGGGGAGCAGTACTTC. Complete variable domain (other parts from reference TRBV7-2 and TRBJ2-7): GAGVSQSPSNKVTEKGKDVELRCDPISGHTALYWYRQSLGQGLEFLIYFQGNSAPDKSGLPSDRFSAERTGGSVSTLTIQRTQQEDSAVYLCASSLWDISGEQYFGPGTRLTVT.

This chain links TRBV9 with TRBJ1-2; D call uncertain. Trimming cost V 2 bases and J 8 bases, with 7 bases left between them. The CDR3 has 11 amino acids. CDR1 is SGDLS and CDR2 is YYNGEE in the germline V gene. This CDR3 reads CASSVPRGYTF. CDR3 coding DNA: TGTGCCAGCAGCGTTCCCCGGGGCTACACCTTC.

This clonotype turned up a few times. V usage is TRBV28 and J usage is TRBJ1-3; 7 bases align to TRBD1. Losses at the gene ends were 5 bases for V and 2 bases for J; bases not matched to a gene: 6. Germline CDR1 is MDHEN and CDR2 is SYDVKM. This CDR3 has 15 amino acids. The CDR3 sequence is CASSLTGAAGNTIYF. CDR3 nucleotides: TGTGCCAGCAGTCTCACAGGGGCCGCTGGAAACACCATATATTTT.

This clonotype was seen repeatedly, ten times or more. This chain's CDR3 is CASSLVGDEQFF. In nucleotides, the CDR3 is TGTGCCAGCAGCTTAGTAGGGGATGAGCAGTTCTTC. The chain carries TRBV11-2 and TRBJ2-1; D is possibly TRBD1 (5 bases). Germline values: CDR1 SGHAT, CDR2 FQNNGV. V shed 1 base and J shed 8 bases, with 6 bases lying between them. This CDR3 has 12 amino acids.

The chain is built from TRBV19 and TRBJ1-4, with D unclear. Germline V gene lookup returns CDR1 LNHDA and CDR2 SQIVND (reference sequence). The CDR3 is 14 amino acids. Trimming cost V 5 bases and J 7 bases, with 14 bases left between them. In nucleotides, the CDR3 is TGTGCCAGTAGTTCCTGGCCCTCGGGTGAAAAACTGTTTTTT. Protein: CASSSWPSGEKLFF.

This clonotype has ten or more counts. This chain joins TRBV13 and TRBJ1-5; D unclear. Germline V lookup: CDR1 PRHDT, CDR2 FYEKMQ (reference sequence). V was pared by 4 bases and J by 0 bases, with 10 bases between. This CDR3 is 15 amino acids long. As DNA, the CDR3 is TGTGCCAGCAGCTCCACCCGGTATAGCAATCAGCCCCAGCATTTT. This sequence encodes CASSSTRYSNQPQHF.

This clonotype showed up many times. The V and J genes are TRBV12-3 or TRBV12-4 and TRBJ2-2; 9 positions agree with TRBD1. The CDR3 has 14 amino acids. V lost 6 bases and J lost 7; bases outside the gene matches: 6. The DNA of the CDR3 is TGTGCCAGCAGACCGGGACAGGGAATCGGGGAGCTGTTTTTT. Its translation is CASRPGQGIGELFF.

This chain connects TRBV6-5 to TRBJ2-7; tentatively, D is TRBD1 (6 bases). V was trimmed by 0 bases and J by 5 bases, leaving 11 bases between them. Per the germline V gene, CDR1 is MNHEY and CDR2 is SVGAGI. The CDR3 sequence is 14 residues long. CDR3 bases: TGTGCCAGCAGTTACTCGGGGCAGGGGAACGAGCAGTACTTC. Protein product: CASSYSGQGNEQYF.